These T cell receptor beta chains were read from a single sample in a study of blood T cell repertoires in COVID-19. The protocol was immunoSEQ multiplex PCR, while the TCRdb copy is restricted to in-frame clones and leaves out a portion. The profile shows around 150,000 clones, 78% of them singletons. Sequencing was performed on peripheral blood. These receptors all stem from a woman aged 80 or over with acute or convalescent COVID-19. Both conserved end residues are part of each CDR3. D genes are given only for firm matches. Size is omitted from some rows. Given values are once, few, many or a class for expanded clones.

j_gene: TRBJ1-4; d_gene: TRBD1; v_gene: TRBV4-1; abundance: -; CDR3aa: CASSQVGTGDEKLFF; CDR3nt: TGCGCCAGCAGCCAAGTCGGGACAGGGGATGAAAAACTGTTTTTT
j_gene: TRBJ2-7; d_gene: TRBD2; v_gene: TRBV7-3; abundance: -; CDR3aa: CASSLLAEASYEQYF; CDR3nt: TGTGCCAGCAGCCTACTAGCGGAGGCTTCCTACGAGCAGTACTTC
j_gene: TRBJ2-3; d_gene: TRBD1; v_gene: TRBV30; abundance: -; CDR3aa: CAWSSGTGRADTQYF; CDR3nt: TGTGCCTGGAGTAGTGGGACAGGGAGGGCAGATACGCAGTATTTT
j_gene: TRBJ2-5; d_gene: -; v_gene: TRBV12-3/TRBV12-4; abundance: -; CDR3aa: CASSLAREETQYF; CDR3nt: TGTGCCAGCAGTTTGGCCAGGGAAGAGACCCAGTACTTC
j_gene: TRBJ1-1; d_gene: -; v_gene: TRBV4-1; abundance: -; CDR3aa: CASSSIFRRDTEAFF; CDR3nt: TGCGCCAGCAGCTCCATCTTTAGGCGGGACACTGAAGCTTTCTTT
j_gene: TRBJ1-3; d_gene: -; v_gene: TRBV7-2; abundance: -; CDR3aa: CASSLGPPPGNTIYF; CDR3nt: TGTGCCAGCAGCTTAGGTCCTCCCCCCGGAAACACCATATATTTT
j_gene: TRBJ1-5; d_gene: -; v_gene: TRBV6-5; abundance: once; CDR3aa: CASSSRPYQPQHF; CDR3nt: TGTGCCAGCAGTTCTAGACCTTATCAGCCCCAGCATTTT
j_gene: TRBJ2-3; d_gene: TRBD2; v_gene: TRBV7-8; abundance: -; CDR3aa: CASSIGTSADTQYF; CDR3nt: TGTGCCAGCAGTATTGGGACTAGTGCAGATACGCAGTATTTT
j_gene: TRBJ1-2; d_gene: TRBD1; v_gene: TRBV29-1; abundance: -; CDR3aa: CSDRTGQYGYTF; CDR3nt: TGCAGCGACCGGACAGGACAATATGGCTACACCTTC
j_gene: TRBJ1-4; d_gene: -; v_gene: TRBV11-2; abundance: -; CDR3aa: CASSLGGANEKLFF; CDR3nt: TGTGCCAGCAGCTTAGGGGGAGCTAATGAAAAACTGTTTTTT
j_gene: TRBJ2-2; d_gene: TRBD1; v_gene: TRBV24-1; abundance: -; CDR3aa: CATSDRTGVTGELFF; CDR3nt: TGTGCCACCAGTGACCGGACAGGGGTGACCGGGGAGCTGTTTTTT
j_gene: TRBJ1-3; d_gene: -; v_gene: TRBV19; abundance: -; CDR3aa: CAARSGNGNTIYF; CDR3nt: TGTGCCGCTCGTTCGGGGAATGGAAACACCATATATTTT
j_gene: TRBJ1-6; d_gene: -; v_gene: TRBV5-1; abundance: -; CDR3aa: CASSAGQYNSPLHF; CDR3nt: TGCGCCAGCAGCGCCGGACAGTATAATTCACCCCTCCACTTT
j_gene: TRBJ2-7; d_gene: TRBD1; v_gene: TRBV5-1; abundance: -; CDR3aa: CASSLGQGAGKYF; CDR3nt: TGCGCCAGCAGCTTAGGACAGGGGGCTGGAAAGTACTTC
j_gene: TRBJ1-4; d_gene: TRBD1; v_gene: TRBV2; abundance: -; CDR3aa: CASRPLTGASEKLFF; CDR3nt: TGTGCCAGCAGACCCTTAACAGGGGCCTCTGAAAAACTGTTTTTT
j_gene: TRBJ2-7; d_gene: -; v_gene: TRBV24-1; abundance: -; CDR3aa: CATSDGQRYEQYF; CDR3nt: TGTGCCACCAGTGATGGACAGAGATACGAGCAGTACTTC
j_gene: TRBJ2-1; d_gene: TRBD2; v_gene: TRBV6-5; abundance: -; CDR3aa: CASSNLAGGNNEQFF; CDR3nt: TGTGCCAGCAGTAATCTAGCGGGAGGGAACAATGAGCAGTTCTTC
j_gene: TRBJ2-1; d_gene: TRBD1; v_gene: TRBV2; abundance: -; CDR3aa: CASEEGARNEQFF; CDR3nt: TGTGCCAGCGAAGAGGGGGCGCGAAATGAGCAGTTCTTC
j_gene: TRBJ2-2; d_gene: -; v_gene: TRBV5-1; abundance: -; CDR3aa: CASSSVTTNTGELFF; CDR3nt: TGCGCCAGCAGCTCAGTGACTACCAACACCGGGGAGCTGTTTTTT
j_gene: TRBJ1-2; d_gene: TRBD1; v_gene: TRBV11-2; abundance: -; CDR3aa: CASSKSPGQGYGYTF; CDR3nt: TGTGCCAGCAGCAAAAGCCCCGGACAGGGCTATGGCTACACCTTC
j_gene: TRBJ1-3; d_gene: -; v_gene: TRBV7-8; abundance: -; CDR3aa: CASSPQGLGNTIYF; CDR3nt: TGTGCCAGCAGCCCTCAGGGACTTGGAAACACCATATATTTT
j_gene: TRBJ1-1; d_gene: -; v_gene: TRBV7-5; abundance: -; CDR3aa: CARSLEGTELREAFF; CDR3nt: TGTGCCAGAAGCTTAGAGGGGACAGAACTTAGGGAAGCTTTCTTT
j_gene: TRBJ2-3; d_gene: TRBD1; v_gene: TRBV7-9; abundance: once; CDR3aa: CASSFGQAGGTDTQYF; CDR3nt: TGTGCCAGCAGCTTCGGACAGGCTGGGGGTACAGATACGCAGTATTTT
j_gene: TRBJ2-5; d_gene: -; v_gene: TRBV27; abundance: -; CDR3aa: CASSPRQRYQETQYF; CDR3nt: TGTGCCAGCAGTCCTAGACAGAGATACCAAGAGACCCAGTACTTC
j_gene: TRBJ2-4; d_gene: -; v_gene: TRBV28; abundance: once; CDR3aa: CASSLGRGPAKNIQYF; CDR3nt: TGTGCCAGCAGTTTAGGAAGGGGCCCGGCCAAAAACATTCAGTACTTC
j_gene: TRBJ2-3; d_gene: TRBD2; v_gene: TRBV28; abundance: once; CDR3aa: CASRGEAGGPGDTQYF; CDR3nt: TGTGCCAGCAGGGGGGAAGCGGGAGGGCCTGGAGATACGCAGTATTTT
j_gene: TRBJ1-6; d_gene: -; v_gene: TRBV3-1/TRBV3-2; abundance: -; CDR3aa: CASSQDPGRDSPLHF; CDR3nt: TGTGCCAGCAGCCAAGATCCAGGCAGGGATTCACCCCTCCACTTT
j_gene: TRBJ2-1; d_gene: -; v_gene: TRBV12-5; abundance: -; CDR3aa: CASGLNGNEQFF; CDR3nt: TGTGCTAGTGGTTTGAACGGGAATGAGCAGTTCTTC
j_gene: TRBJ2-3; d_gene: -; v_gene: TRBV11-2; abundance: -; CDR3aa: CASSLRRTKSTDTQYF; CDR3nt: TGTGCCAGCAGCTTAAGGAGGACTAAAAGCACAGATACGCAGTATTTT
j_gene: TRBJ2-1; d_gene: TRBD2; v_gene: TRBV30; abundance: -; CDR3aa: CAWSIAGVIGEQFF; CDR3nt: TGTGCCTGGAGTATAGCGGGAGTCATAGGTGAGCAGTTCTTC
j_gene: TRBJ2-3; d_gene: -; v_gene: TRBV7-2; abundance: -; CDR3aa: CASSVWEGTDTQYF; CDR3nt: TGTGCCAGCAGCGTTTGGGAGGGCACAGATACGCAGTATTTT